The 26 T cell receptor beta chains reported below all come from one sample, sequenced in a study of CD8 T cells in ankylosing spondylitis. Using its own MiXCR run on the 5' RACE reads, TCRdb lists one record per CDR3 protein. Of 340,000 or so distinct CDR3 sequences listed, about 15% were seen once; the top ten hold about 1%. The specimen was blood, either unsorted or a sorted T cell fraction (not recorded which). The source is a male donor with ankylosing spondylitis or in good health (not recorded which).

This clonotype has a handful of counts. The chain joins TRBV7-2 to TRBJ2-7; the D gene is possibly TRBD2 (5 bases). Germline V lookup: CDR1 SGHTA, CDR2 FQGNSA. This CDR3 is built from 15 residues. The ends were cut back, 5 bases at V and 0 bases at J, with 14 bases in the middle. The CDR3 region is CASSRISVISYEQYF. The CDR3, as DNA: TGTGCCAGCAGCCGCATTAGCGTCATCTCCTACGAGCAGTACTTC.

The V and J genes are TRBV5-1 and TRBJ1-2, with D perhaps TRBD1 (5 bases). The CDR3 is 12 amino acids. Trimming shortened V by 3 bases and J by 8 bases, and 11 bases separated the two germline ends. The germline gives CDR1 SGHRS, CDR2 YFSETQ. CDR3 bases: TGCGCCAGCAGCTCCGACAGAAGAGGCTACACCTTC. Its translation is CASSSDRRGYTF.

This clonotype was found a few times. CDR3 residues: CSVPGQGGEKLFF. The CDR3 bases are TGCAGTGTTCCGGGACAGGGCGGTGAAAAACTGTTTTTT. The rearrangement uses TRBV20-1 and TRBJ1-4; TRBD1 aligns across 9 bases. The germline V gene has CDR1 DFQATT and CDR2 SNEGSKA (reference sequence). CDR3 length equals 13 residues. V shed 7 bases and J 7 bases; nucleotides not matched to a gene: 7.

This clonotype was counted a few times. This CDR3 reads CASSLISRTSTDTQYF. The CDR3 DNA is TGTGCCAGCAGTTTAATTTCTAGAACGAGCACAGATACGCAGTATTTT. The rearrangement links TRBV12-3 or TRBV12-4 to TRBJ2-3; no clear D gene. The V end lost 2 bases, the J end lost 0 bases, and 12 bases lay between the germline ends. The CDR3 is 16 residues long.

This clonotype has more than one count but fewer than ten. The chain is built from TRBV5-1 and TRBJ1-1; D is ambiguous. The CDR3 covers 15 residues. The germline V gene has CDR1 SGHRS and CDR2 YFSETQ. V gave up 4 bases and J gave up 0 bases, with 13 bases separating them. For the CDR3, the DNA is TGCGCCAGCAGCACTGAGACGGATATGAACACTGAAGCTTTCTTT. Amino acid sequence: CASSTETDMNTEAFF.

The rearrangement joins TRBV20-1 to TRBJ1-1, with 7 bases fitting TRBD1. Germline values: CDR1 DFQATT, CDR2 SNEGSKA (reference sequence). The CDR3 extends over 12 amino acids. The CDR3 is CRQGSGDTEAFF. CDR3 DNA: TGCAGACAGGGGTCTGGAGACACTGAAGCTTTCTTT.

V and J are TRBV18 and TRBJ2-7; TRBD2 aligns across 9 bases. V dropped 3 bases and J dropped 0; count of bases not matched to a gene: 15. The CDR3 sequence is 19 residues long. CDR1 KGHSH and CDR2 LQKENI come from the germline V gene. The CDR3 here is CASSPGFKAGGPLSYEQYF. As DNA, the CDR3 is TGTGCCAGCTCACCGGGCTTCAAGGCGGGAGGGCCCCTCTCCTACGAGCAGTACTTC.

A few counts support this clonotype. This chain links TRBV7-9 with TRBJ1-2; D gene uncertain. In germline, CDR1 is SEHNR, CDR2 FQNEAQ (reference sequence). Trimming took off 3 bases at V and 7 bases at J, with 12 bases between the two ends. CDR3 size: 13 residues. The CDR3 nucleotides are TGTGCCAGCAGCTTTGAGGGAATTGGTGGCTACACCTTC. As protein: CASSFEGIGGYTF.

In its sample, this clonotype was seen a few times. The chain employs TRBV25-1 and TRBJ2-1, with 8 nucleotides matching TRBD2. The J segment lost 7 bases and the V segment lost 2 bases, leaving 7 bases of the junction unmatched. CDR3 length: 15 residues. CDR1 and CDR2 (germline): MGHDK, SYGVNS. CDR3 loop: CASSEPSGRGNEQFF. The CDR3 nucleotides read TGTGCCAGCAGTGAACCAAGCGGGAGAGGAAATGAGCAGTTCTTC.

This clonotype has ten or more counts. The chain recombines TRBV5-1 with TRBJ2-3; unclear D gene. Trimming took 1 base from V and 0 from J, leaving 12 bases between them. Looked up from germline, CDR1 is SGHRS and CDR2 is YFSETQ. This CDR3 has 16 residues. CDR3 loop: CASSLSSTSSTDTQYF. In DNA, the CDR3 is TGCGCCAGCAGCTTGAGTTCCACCTCAAGCACAGATACGCAGTATTTT.

This chain links TRBV6-5 with TRBJ2-3, with 8 bases identical to TRBD2. Per germline, CDR1 MNHEY and CDR2 SVGAGI. The CDR3 totals 16 residues. Trimming at V came to 4 bases and at J to 3 bases, leaving 9 bases not matched to a gene. Here the CDR3 reads CASSSPGGGWTDTQYF. In DNA, the CDR3 is TGTGCCAGCAGTTCCCCGGGAGGGGGGTGGACAGATACGCAGTATTTT.

This clonotype was recorded at least ten times. The CDR3: CASSLRQGSAEAFF. In DNA form, the CDR3 reads TGCGCCAGCAGCCTACGACAGGGGAGCGCTGAAGCTTTCTTT. The chain combines TRBV5-1 with TRBJ1-1; 8 bases match TRBD1. The V gene's germline CDR1 is SGHRS and CDR2 YFSETQ. V shed 4 bases, J shed 6 bases, and the junction held 8 bases outside the gene matches. The CDR3 covers 14 residues.

This clonotype was detected only a few times. The chain couples TRBV6-8 to TRBJ2-1; 9 bases are shared with TRBD2. CDR1 and CDR2 from the germline V gene are MNHGY and SAAAGT. V lost 8 bases and J lost 8; bases outside the gene matches: 10. The CDR3 spans 14 residues. The CDR3 loop reads CASPRAGGGYEQFF. CDR3 DNA sequence: TGTGCCAGCCCCCGGGCGGGAGGGGGCTATGAGCAGTTCTTC.

A note on this clonotype: Being one base from a much bigger clone, this may be a read error. V usage is TRBV29-1 and J usage is TRBJ1-1, with D tentatively TRBD1 (6 bases). The CDR3 consists of 14 residues. CDR1 and CDR2 (germline): SQVTM, ANQGSEA. The CDR3: CSGRPGTGGTEVFF. CDR3 nucleotide sequence: TGCAGCGGCAGACCCGGGACGGGGGGCACTGAAGTTTTCTTT.

The chain uses TRBV5-1 and TRBJ1-1; unclear D gene. This CDR3 comprises 14 residues. Per the germline V gene, CDR1 is SGHRS and CDR2 is YFSETQ. V was cut by 7 bases and J by 2 bases, with 15 bases left in between. CDR3 in amino acids: CASGNDGTNTEAFF. CDR3 DNA sequence: TGCGCCAGCGGCAACGACGGAACTAACACTGAAGCTTTCTTT.

The CDR3 here is CASSHLGDTIYF. CDR3 nucleotide sequence: TGTGCCAGCAGCCATCTCGGGGACACCATATATTTT. The genes are TRBV6-6 and TRBJ1-3; D gene unclear. The CDR3 consists of 12 residues. Per the germline V gene, CDR1 is MNHNY and CDR2 is SVGAGI (reference sequence). Trimming removed 6 bases from V and 8 bases from J, with 11 bases in between.

The CDR3 here is CASSSGDYSNQPQHF. As DNA, the CDR3 is TGTGCCAGCAGTTCCGGGGATTATAGCAATCAGCCCCAGCATTTT. This chain uses TRBV12-3 or TRBV12-4 with TRBJ1-5; D ambiguous. Deletions cut 4 bases from V and 0 bases from J, with 10 bases between. The CDR3 contains 15 residues.

This clonotype was seen a handful of times. CDR3 in DNA: TGTGCCAGCAGTCCCAGGCTAAATGAAAAACTGTTTTTT. It encodes CASSPRLNEKLFF. The V gene is TRBV6-6, the J gene TRBJ1-4; the D is unclear. Looked up from germline, CDR1 is MNHNY and CDR2 is SVGAGI (reference sequence). The CDR3 runs to 13 residues. Deletions cut 5 bases from V and 5 bases from J, with 9 bases between.

This clonotype was seen a handful of times. The rearrangement joins TRBV10-3 to TRBJ2-7, with TRBD1 matching over 12 bases. Germline trimming cut 6 bases from V and 7 bases from J; bases unmatched to any gene: 7. This CDR3 is 14 amino acids long. CDR1 is ENHRY and CDR2 is SYGVKD in the germline V gene. In DNA form, the CDR3 reads TGTGCCATCAGCCCCGGGACAGGGGGCGTTGAGCAGTACTTC. Translation: CAISPGTGGVEQYF.

J is TRBJ1-5 and V is TRBV18; 8 bases are a match to TRBD1. V lost 3 bases to trimming and J lost 4 bases; unmatched junction nucleotides: 8. Germline V gene data show CDR1 as KGHSH and CDR2 as LQKENI. The CDR3 is 16 residues long. CDR3 sequence reads: CASSPSQDRVNQPQHF. CDR3 bases: TGTGCCAGCTCACCCTCTCAGGACAGGGTAAATCAGCCCCAGCATTTT.

This rearrangement joins TRBV7-9 to TRBJ2-1; 13 nucleotides line up with TRBD2. CDR1 is SEHNR and CDR2 is FQNEAQ in the germline V gene (reference sequence). Germline trimming cut 5 bases from V and 6 bases from J; bases unmatched to any gene: 4. The CDR3 consists of 15 residues. CDR3 DNA sequence: TGTGCCAGCAGCCGAGGACTAGCGGGGGTCAATGAGCAGTTCTTC. Translated: CASSRGLAGVNEQFF. Complete variable domain (other parts from reference TRBV7-9 and TRBJ2-1): DTGVSQNPRHKITKRGQNVTFRCDPISEHNRLYWYRQTLGQGPEFLTYFQNEAQLEKSRLLSDRFSAERPKGSFSTLEIQRTEQGDSAMYLCASSRGLAGVNEQFFGPGTRLTVL.

The rearrangement uses TRBV7-6 and TRBJ2-5; the D is unclear. CDR1 SGHVS and CDR2 FNYEAQ come from the germline V gene. V lost 2 bases, J lost 3 bases, and 7 bases lay in between. The CDR3 has 13 residues. CDR3 sequence (DNA): TGTGCCAGCAGCTTATTACCAAAAGAGACCCAGTACTTC. It encodes CASSLLPKETQYF.

This rearrangement joins TRBV5-1 to TRBJ2-7; no definite D call. The CDR3 loop spans 13 amino acids. The germline gives CDR1 SGHRS, CDR2 YFSETQ. Between the trimmed V and J ends, which lost 2 bases and 2 bases, there was a span of 8 bases. This chain's CDR3 is CASSFDGTYEQYF. CDR3 nucleotides: TGCGCCAGCAGCTTTGACGGTACCTACGAGCAGTACTTC.

The sample holds a few counts of this clonotype. The DNA of the CDR3 is TGCAGTGCTAGAGACCGGACCCAGTACTTC. It codes for CSARDRTQYF. The chain combines TRBV20-1 with TRBJ2-5; no firm D call. Trimming took 0 bases from V and 7 from J, leaving 3 bases between them. Germline V gene data show CDR1 as DFQATT and CDR2 as SNEGSKA (reference sequence). The CDR3 runs to 10 residues.

This clonotype was recorded a few times. The chain recombines TRBV11-2 with TRBJ2-7; D unclear. V was cut by 1 base and J by 5 bases, with 12 bases left in between. The CDR3 spans 14 residues. In germline, CDR1 is SGHAT, CDR2 FQNNGV. The CDR3 sequence is CASSLVPTQNEQYF. CDR3 nucleotides: TGTGCCAGCAGCTTAGTCCCCACCCAGAACGAGCAGTACTTC.

V gene TRBV5-6 combines with J gene TRBJ1-1; D is possibly TRBD1 (5 bases). The CDR3 sequence is 11 residues long. The germline gives CDR1 SGHDT, CDR2 YYEEEE. The V end was cut by 4 bases, the J end by 7 bases, with 8 bases between. This chain's CDR3 is CASSAGREAFF. The CDR3, as DNA: TGTGCCAGCAGCGCGGGGCGTGAAGCTTTCTTT.